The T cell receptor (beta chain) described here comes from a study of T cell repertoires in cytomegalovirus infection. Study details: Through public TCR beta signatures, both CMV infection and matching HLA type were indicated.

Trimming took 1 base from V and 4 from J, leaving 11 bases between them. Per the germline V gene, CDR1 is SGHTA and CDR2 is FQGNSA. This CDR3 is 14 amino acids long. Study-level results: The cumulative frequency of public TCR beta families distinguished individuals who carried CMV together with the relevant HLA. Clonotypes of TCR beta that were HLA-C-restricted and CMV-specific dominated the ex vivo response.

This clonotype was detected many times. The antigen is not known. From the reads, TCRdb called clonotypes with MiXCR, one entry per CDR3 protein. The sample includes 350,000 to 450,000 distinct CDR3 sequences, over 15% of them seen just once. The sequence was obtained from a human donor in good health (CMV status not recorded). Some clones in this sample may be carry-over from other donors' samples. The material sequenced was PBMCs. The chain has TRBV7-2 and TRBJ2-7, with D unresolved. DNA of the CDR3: TGTGCCAGCAGCTTAGGGCCCAGCATATACGAGCAGTACTTC. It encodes CASSLGPSIYEQYF.